This TCR beta chain was observed in a study of CD8+CD57+ T cells in acquired aplastic anemia. The study's findings and limits: Any difference that existed in CD8+ Simpson's diversity between patients and controls was not significant.

Those patients picked for sequencing had displayed CD8+CD57+ cell expansion on flow cytometry. This clonotype has more than one count but fewer than ten. As yet, its antigen is unknown. Genomic DNA served as template for TCR beta VDJ and CDR3 profiling. TCRdb ran MiXCR on the reads and lists one entry per CDR3 protein. The table lists about 200,000 distinct CDR3 sequences, around three fifths of them singletons, with roughly 61% in the top ten. Unmatched junction bases numbered 11, after V lost 5 bases and J lost 4 bases. Per germline, CDR1 SGHVS and CDR2 FQNEAQ. This CDR3 is 15 amino acids long. The clonotype originates from a human donor with aplastic anemia. Material for sequencing was sorted CD4+, CD8+, or CD8+CD57+ T cells (not recorded which) from PBMCs. The rearrangement joins TRBV7-8 to TRBJ2-7; 7 positions agree with TRBD1. CDR3 protein: CASSRDSSAMYEQYF. Written as DNA, the CDR3 is TGTGCCAGCAGCCGGGACAGCTCAGCGATGTACGAGCAGTACTTC.